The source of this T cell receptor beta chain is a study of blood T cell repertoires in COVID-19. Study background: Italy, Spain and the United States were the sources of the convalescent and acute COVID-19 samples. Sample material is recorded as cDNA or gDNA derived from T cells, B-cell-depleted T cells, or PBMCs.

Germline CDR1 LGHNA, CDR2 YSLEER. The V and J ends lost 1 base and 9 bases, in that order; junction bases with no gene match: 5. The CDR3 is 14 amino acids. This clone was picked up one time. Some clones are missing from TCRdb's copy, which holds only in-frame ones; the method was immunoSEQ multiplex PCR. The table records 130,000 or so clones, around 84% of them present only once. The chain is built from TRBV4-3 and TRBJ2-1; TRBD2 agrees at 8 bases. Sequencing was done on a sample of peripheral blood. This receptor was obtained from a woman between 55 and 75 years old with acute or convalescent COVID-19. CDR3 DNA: TGCGCCAGCAGCCAAGCCGGGGGGGACGCTGAGCAGTTCTTC. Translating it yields CASSQAGGDAEQFF.